The 30 T cell receptor beta chains in this list originate from one sample, sequenced in a study of cytomegalovirus exposure and HLA in healthy donors. The table came from immunoSEQ multiplex PCR; TCRdb's copy has only in-frame clones and leaves some out. The table shows about 220,000 clones, with approximately 88% occurring only once. The specimen was PBMCs. These receptors were taken from a woman in her twenties or thirties in good health and CMV-seropositive.

This clone was observed a handful of times. The chain combines TRBV5-1 with TRBJ1-1, with D tentatively TRBD1 (5 bases). Trimming cost V 2 bases and J 1 base, with 9 bases left between them. The CDR3 is 14 amino acids. Germline CDR1 is SGHRS and CDR2 is YFSETQ. CDR3 sequence: CASSFLGQNTEAFF. The CDR3 DNA reads as TGCGCCAGCAGCTTTCTAGGACAGAACACTGAAGCTTTCTTT.

In DNA form, the CDR3 reads TGTGCCAGCAGCTTGGGATCCGGGACTACTGGGAGGTACACCTTC. Protein: CASSLGSGTTGRYTF. This chain connects TRBV5-6 to TRBJ1-2, with D tentatively TRBD1 (5 bases). Between the trimmed V and J ends, which lost 0 bases and 11 bases, there was a span of 20 bases. Germline values: CDR1 SGHDT, CDR2 YYEEEE. CDR3 length: 15 residues.

The chain recombines TRBV6-5 with TRBJ2-3, with a weak D call TRBD1 (6 bases). V lost 5 bases, J lost 11 bases, and 17 bases lay in between. Germline V gene sequence: CDR1 MNHEY, CDR2 SVGAGI. The CDR3 contains 13 residues. As DNA, the CDR3 is TGTGCCAGCAGTGTATCCGGGACAACAAGGCAGTATTTT. This encodes CASSVSGTTRQYF.

This rearrangement joins TRBV2 to TRBJ1-1; maybe TRBD1 (5 bases). The CDR3 loop spans 12 amino acids. Germline assignment: CDR1 SNHLY and CDR2 FYNNEI. Trimming cost V 9 bases and J 4 bases, with 12 bases left between them. CDR3 protein: CARGDGFTEAFF. CDR3 DNA sequence: TGTGCCAGGGGGGATGGGTTCACTGAAGCTTTCTTT.

The chain links TRBV11-2 to TRBJ2-3; D remains unclear. Germline V CDR1 and CDR2: SGHAT, FQNNGV. CDR3 length: 13 residues. V was shortened by 2 bases and J by 2 bases, with 5 bases between the two germline ends. CDR3 protein: CASSLSTTDTQYF. The CDR3 region has the DNA TGTGCCAGCAGCTTATCTACCACAGATACGCAGTATTTT.

This chain uses TRBV27 with TRBJ1-2; D unclear. Trimming removed 2 bases at V and 5 bases at J, with 12 bases between. The length of the CDR3 is 14 residues. Germline V gene data show CDR1 as MNHEY and CDR2 as SMNVEV (reference sequence). CDR3 sequence (DNA): TGTGCCAGCAGTTTAAGGGAGGGTAATTATGGCTACACCTTC. Its protein is CASSLREGNYGYTF.

The chain combines TRBV10-3 with TRBJ2-7; 14 bases fit TRBD2. This CDR3 is 16 amino acids long. Germline assignment: CDR1 ENHRY and CDR2 SYGVKD. Germline trimming cut 4 bases from V and 9 bases from J; bases unmatched to any gene: 11. The CDR3 nucleotides read TGTGCCATCAGTGCCATTGGGACTAGCGGGAGCTACACGCAGTACTTC. Encoded protein: CAISAIGTSGSYTQYF.

In this sample, this clone turned up a few times. This sequence joins TRBV15 and TRBJ2-1; no clear D. The germline V gene has CDR1 LNHNV and CDR2 YYDKDF (reference sequence). The CDR3 has 13 residues. Trimming took off 3 bases at V and 10 bases at J, with 13 bases between the two ends. The CDR3 DNA is TGTGCCACCAGCAGGCTGAAAGGCACGGAGCAGTTCTTC. This codes for CATSRLKGTEQFF.

In this sample, this clone turned up once. V is TRBV4-1 and J is TRBJ1-1; D remains unclear. The germline CDR1 and CDR2 sequences are MGHRA and YSYEKL. The CDR3 is made up of 15 amino acids. V was shortened by 1 base and J by 1 base, with 10 bases between the two germline ends. In DNA, the CDR3 is TGCGCCAGCAGCCAAGGCGTGATACAGAACACTGAAGCTTTCTTT. Its translation: CASSQGVIQNTEAFF.

J is TRBJ1-1 and V is TRBV27; D is unresolved. The CDR3 extends over 14 amino acids. The V and J ends lost 5 bases and 0 bases respectively, with 10 bases between them. CDR1 is MNHEY, CDR2 SMNVEV, per germline (reference sequence). The CDR3: CASSSPVLNTEAFF. Here the CDR3 DNA reads TGTGCCAGCAGTAGCCCGGTTCTGAACACTGAAGCTTTCTTT.

This clone was seen only once. This chain links TRBV30 with TRBJ1-2; D is ambiguous. There are 13 residues in the CDR3. Germline V CDR1 and CDR2: GTSNPN, SVGIG (reference sequence). The germline V and J ends were trimmed by 0 bases and 8 bases, with 13 bases remaining between them. The CDR3 loop is CAWSVRPPGGYTF. The CDR3 nucleotides read TGTGCCTGGAGTGTACGCCCCCCGGGGGGCTACACCTTC.

DNA of the CDR3: TGTGCCAGCAGCGTAGGTGGCCCCTATGGCTACACCTTC. This encodes CASSVGGPYGYTF. The chain links TRBV9 to TRBJ1-2; D call uncertain. Germline lookup yields CDR1 SGDLS and CDR2 YYNGEE. The CDR3 has 13 amino acids. V was trimmed by 0 bases and J by 4 bases, leaving 7 bases between them. Together with reference TRBV9 and TRBJ1-2, the CDR3 gives the full variable domain: DSGVTQTPKHLITATGQRVTLRCSPRSGDLSVYWYQQSLDQGLQFLIQYYNGEERAKGNILERFSAQQFPDLHSELNLSSLELGDSALYFCASSVGGPYGYTFGSGTRLTVV.

The rearrangement joins TRBV30 to TRBJ1-1; TRBD1 matches 7 bases. Unmatched junction bases numbered 10, after V lost 3 bases and J lost 3 bases. The CDR3 runs to 15 residues. Germline values: CDR1 GTSNPN, CDR2 SVGIG (reference sequence). In nucleotides, the CDR3 is TGTGCCTGGAGAAGGGGGCGAGGTCTAGACACTGAAGCTTTCTTT. The encoded protein is CAWRRGRGLDTEAFF.

The rearrangement joins TRBV30 to TRBJ1-5, with D perhaps matching TRBD1 (6 bases). The CDR3 extends over 13 amino acids. Germline V CDR1 and CDR2: GTSNPN, SVGIG (reference sequence). V was pared by 4 bases and J by 4 bases, with 11 bases between. CDR3 nucleotide sequence: TGTGCCTGGACGGGGGCAGGAAATCAGCCCCAGCATTTT. Protein product: CAWTGAGNQPQHF.

The CDR3 region has the DNA TGTGCCGCAGCAATGAGGGTAAACGAAAAACTGTTTTTT. The encoded protein is CAAAMRVNEKLFF. The chain recombines TRBV27 with TRBJ1-4; no clear D. Trimming took off 11 bases at V and 8 bases at J, with 18 bases between the two ends. Per germline, CDR1 MNHEY and CDR2 SMNVEV (reference sequence). This CDR3 contains 13 residues.

This clone was found a few times. The chain links TRBV5-1 to TRBJ2-1, with 8 bases lining up with TRBD2. The CDR3 has 16 residues. Germline CDR1 and CDR2: SGHRS and YFSETQ. With 4 bases clipped from V and 0 bases from J, the junction kept 6 bases outside the gene matches. The CDR3 here is CASSLSGASSYNEQFF. CDR3 DNA sequence: TGCGCCAGCAGCCTTAGCGGGGCTAGCTCCTACAATGAGCAGTTCTTC. Full variable domain (rest looked up from reference TRBV5-1 and TRBJ2-1): KAGVTQTPRYLIKTRGQQVTLSCSPISGHRSVSWYQQTPGQGLQFLFEYFSETQRNKGNFPGRFSGRQFSNSRSEMNVSTLELGDSALYLCASSLSGASSYNEQFFGPGTRLTVL.

The V gene is TRBV2, the J gene TRBJ2-2; TRBD2 matches at 10 bases. Germline assignment: CDR1 SNHLY and CDR2 FYNNEI. Losses at the gene ends were 11 bases for V and 5 bases for J; bases not matched to a gene: 8. This CDR3 has 14 amino acids. CDR3 coding DNA: TGTGCCGGCCAGCGGGAGGGCGAAACCGGGGAGCTGTTTTTT. Translating gives CAGQREGETGELFF.

The J gene is TRBJ1-2, the V gene TRBV14; D gene ambiguous. In germline, CDR1 is SGHDN, CDR2 FVKESK. Trimming pared 0 bases from V and 3 bases from J, leaving 5 bases between. The CDR3 has 13 amino acids. CDR3 DNA sequence: TGTGCCAGCAGCCAAGATGAGTACTATGGCTACACCTTC. It specifies CASSQDEYYGYTF.

This clone was found once. V and J are TRBV5-7 and TRBJ2-5, with unresolved D. TRBV5-7 is noted as an ORF with a role that remains uncertain. Deletions cut 4 bases from V and 5 bases from J, with 18 bases between. The CDR3 runs to 15 residues. CDR3 loop: CASSRPQRAGETQYF. The CDR3, as DNA: TGTGCCAGCAGCCGACCCCAGCGTGCCGGGGAGACCCAGTACTTC.

This chain links TRBV7-9 with TRBJ2-7; TRBD1 agrees at 9 bases. This CDR3 is built from 17 residues. With 5 bases clipped from V and 3 bases from J, the junction kept 14 bases outside the gene matches. Germline assignment: CDR1 SEHNR and CDR2 FQNEAQ (reference sequence). CDR3 coding DNA: TGTGCCAGCAGCCGAACCTCTGGCGGGACAGGGTTCTACGAGCAGTACTTC. Its protein is CASSRTSGGTGFYEQYF.

The rearrangement joins TRBV6-5 to TRBJ2-3; D not resolved. V gave up 5 bases and J gave up 1 base, with 13 bases separating them. The germline gives CDR1 MNHEY, CDR2 SVGAGI. The CDR3 has 15 residues. The CDR3 nucleotides are TGTGCCAGCAGTCGTTGGAACACGGGCACAGATACGCAGTATTTT. Amino acids: CASSRWNTGTDTQYF.

A remark on this clone: The same CDR3 is also encoded by other DNA sequences in this sample. V is TRBV29-1 and J is TRBJ1-2, with 9 bases that match TRBD1. Germline V gene lookup returns CDR1 SQVTM and CDR2 ANQGSEA. Trimming at V came to 3 bases and at J to 7 bases, leaving 0 bases not matched to a gene. There are 11 residues in the CDR3. The CDR3 nucleotides are TGCAGCGTTGAGGACAGGGGTGGCTACACCTTC. Encoded protein: CSVEDRGGYTF.

The V call is TRBV29-1, the J call TRBJ2-7; 10 bases match TRBD2. The junction had 8 bases not matched to a gene; V was cut back by 5 bases and J by 4 bases. The length of the CDR3 is 14 residues. The germline gives CDR1 SQVTM, CDR2 ANQGSEA. Here the CDR3 reads CSVIPGLASYEQYF. The CDR3 bases are TGCAGCGTTATACCGGGACTAGCGAGTTACGAGCAGTACTTC.

The chain combines TRBV6-5 with TRBJ1-2; D may be TRBD1 (5 bases). The CDR3 covers 13 residues. Looked up from germline, CDR1 is MNHEY and CDR2 is SVGAGI. V lost 0 bases to trimming and J lost 8 bases, with 10 bases between them. The CDR3 DNA sequence: TGTGCCAGCAGTTACTCAGGGGCGCGGGGCTACACCTTC. Translated: CASSYSGARGYTF.

V is TRBV19 and J is TRBJ2-7, with D unclear. The V and J ends lost 5 bases and 1 base respectively, with 9 bases between them. CDR3 length: 13 residues. From germline, CDR1 is LNHDA and CDR2 SQIVND (reference sequence). The CDR3 region is CASSAQPSYEQYF. The DNA for the CDR3 is TGTGCCAGTAGTGCACAGCCTTCCTACGAGCAGTACTTC.

The CDR3 bases are TGTGCCTGCATGAGCCTTGAAGCTTTCTTT. Its translation is CACMSLEAFF. The gene calls are TRBV30 and TRBJ1-1; no firm D call. V was pared by 6 bases and J by 7 bases, with 9 bases between. Looked up from germline, CDR1 is GTSNPN and CDR2 is SVGIG (reference sequence). CDR3 size: 10 residues.

The rearrangement uses TRBV30 and TRBJ2-7; 7 nucleotides agree with TRBD1. Unmatched junction bases numbered 4, after V lost 1 base and J lost 4 bases. CDR3 length: 13 residues. Per germline, CDR1 GTSNPN and CDR2 SVGIG (reference sequence). The chain's CDR3 is CAWSAGTAYEQYF. The CDR3 DNA is TGTGCCTGGAGTGCCGGGACAGCTTACGAGCAGTACTTC.

The rearrangement uses TRBV13 and TRBJ2-7, with TRBD2 matching over 10 bases. The CDR3 totals 14 residues. Germline trimming cut 10 bases from V and 5 bases from J; bases unmatched to any gene: 11. Germline CDR1 is PRHDT and CDR2 is FYEKMQ (reference sequence). CDR3 sequence reads: CATKQAGGPHEQYF. The CDR3 nucleotides read TGTGCCACCAAGCAAGCGGGAGGGCCCCACGAGCAGTACTTC.

The chain carries TRBV5-4 and TRBJ1-5; 7 positions agree with TRBD1. J was trimmed by 4 bases and V by 0 bases; bases with no gene match: 4. Germline CDR1 reads SGHNT; CDR2 reads YYREEE (reference sequence). The CDR3 length is 15 residues. The CDR3 loop reads CASSLAPGGNQPQHF. The CDR3 DNA reads as TGTGCCAGCAGCTTGGCCCCAGGGGGGAATCAGCCCCAGCATTTT.

The chain combines TRBV28 with TRBJ1-1, with D unresolved. Trimming took 8 bases from V and 5 from J, leaving 12 bases between them. The CDR3 length is 12 residues. Germline lookup yields CDR1 MDHEN and CDR2 SYDVKM. The CDR3 DNA reads as TGTGCCAGCTATGACGGGATAACTGAAGCTTTCTTT. It specifies CASYDGITEAFF.